The 32 T cell receptor beta chains listed next were all sequenced from one sample in a study of blood T cell repertoires in COVID-19. Clones were read by immunoSEQ multiplex PCR, and TCRdb kept only the in-frame ones, dropping some. The sample has a few hundred thousand clones; roughly nine tenths are singletons. The sequencing sample was made of PBMCs or T cells enriched from blood (not recorded which). These receptors were collected from a woman in her thirties or forties who had recovered from COVID-19.

The chain is built from TRBV18 and TRBJ2-7; D ambiguous. The CDR3 is 15 residues long. Trimming stripped 2 bases from V and 4 bases from J, with 15 bases between. Per germline, CDR1 KGHSH and CDR2 LQKENI. As DNA, the CDR3 is TGTGCCAGCTCACCATCGTCCAGAGGAGCGTACGAGCAGTACTTC. Amino acid sequence: CASSPSSRGAYEQYF.

V and J are TRBV4-1 and TRBJ1-2; 9 bases agree with TRBD1. The CDR3 extends over 16 amino acids. The V gene end was trimmed by 3 bases and the J gene end by 3 bases; junction bases not matched to a gene: 8. Per germline, CDR1 MGHRA and CDR2 YSYEKL. The CDR3 is CASSQSPGTGYYGYTF. CDR3 coding DNA: TGCGCCAGCAGCCAGTCCCCCGGGACAGGGTACTATGGCTACACCTTC.

The chain combines TRBV6-5 with TRBJ2-7; 13 positions match TRBD2. Trimming removed 0 bases from V and 6 bases from J; junction bases left unmatched: 2. The CDR3 covers 15 residues. Per the germline V gene, CDR1 is MNHEY and CDR2 is SVGAGI. Here the CDR3 reads CASSYSLAGGPEQYF. For the CDR3, the DNA is TGTGCCAGCAGTTACTCACTAGCGGGAGGGCCCGAGCAGTACTTC.

The rearrangement joins TRBV7-3 to TRBJ1-6; unclear D gene. The ends were cut back, 2 bases at V and 2 bases at J, with 7 bases in the middle. The CDR3 has 15 residues. Germline V gives CDR1 SGHTA, CDR2 FQGTGA. The CDR3 nucleotides read TGTGCCAGCAGCTTATCGGGTACCTATAATTCACCCCTCCACTTT. Protein product: CASSLSGTYNSPLHF.

This clone is a singleton in its sample. This sequence joins TRBV12-3 or TRBV12-4 and TRBJ2-1; D call uncertain. The CDR3 sequence is 12 residues long. V was shortened by 3 bases and J by 9 bases, with 9 bases between the two germline ends. CDR3 sequence: CASSLLLSEQFF. For the CDR3, the DNA is TGTGCCAGCAGTTTGCTGCTTAGTGAGCAGTTCTTC.

The V call is TRBV27, the J call TRBJ2-7; the match to TRBD2 covers 9 bases. J gave up 2 bases and V 0 bases, and 5 bases lay outside the gene matches. The germline CDR1 and CDR2 sequences are MNHEY and SMNVEV (reference sequence). The CDR3 contains 16 residues. CDR3 DNA sequence: TGTGCCAGCAGTTTATCCGGCGGGAGGGCCCCCTACGAGCAGTACTTC. This codes for CASSLSGGRAPYEQYF.

The V call is TRBV7-9, the J call TRBJ1-6, with TRBD1 matching over 7 bases. Looked up from germline, CDR1 is SEHNR and CDR2 is FQNEAQ (reference sequence). The trim removed 4 bases at V and 7 bases at J, leaving 4 bases unmatched. This CDR3 contains 14 residues. CDR3 DNA sequence: TGTGCCAGCAGCTGGACAGGTGGCAATTCACCCCTCCACTTT. This translates into CASSWTGGNSPLHF. Based on the CDR3 plus reference TRBV7-9 and TRBJ1-6, the full variable domain is DTGVSQNPRHKITKRGQNVTFRCDPISEHNRLYWYRQTLGQGPEFLTYFQNEAQLEKSRLLSDRFSAERPKGSFSTLEIQRTEQGDSAMYLCASSWTGGNSPLHFGNGTRLTVT.

CDR3 sequence (DNA): TGCGCCAGCAGCTTGGCCGGGACTAGCGGGAACGAGCAGTACTTC. Amino acid sequence: CASSLAGTSGNEQYF. V gene TRBV5-1 combines with J gene TRBJ2-7; 13 bases match TRBD2. The CDR3 totals 15 residues. From germline, CDR1 is SGHRS and CDR2 YFSETQ. With V trimmed by 0 bases and J by 5 bases, 2 bases remained unmatched.

This chain joins TRBV24-1 and TRBJ2-2; 10 positions match TRBD1. From germline, CDR1 is KGHDR and CDR2 SFDVKD. The CDR3 is 19 amino acids. The J segment lost 5 bases and the V segment lost 5 bases, leaving 16 bases of the junction unmatched. The CDR3 sequence: CATSAPGQGSPYTTGELFF. CDR3 DNA: TGTGCCACCAGTGCTCCGGGACAGGGGTCGCCCTACACTACCGGGGAGCTGTTTTTT.

This sequence joins TRBV28 and TRBJ1-2; D uncertain. Germline assignment: CDR1 MDHEN and CDR2 SYDVKM. Trimming shortened V by 3 bases and J by 5 bases, and 13 bases separated the two germline ends. The length of the CDR3 is 14 residues. As DNA, the CDR3 is TGTGCCAGCAGTTTTGAGGGCGGGAATTATGGCTACACCTTC. This sequence encodes CASSFEGGNYGYTF.

The chain combines TRBV5-1 with TRBJ2-7; 8 bases agree with TRBD1. The CDR3 spans 14 residues. Germline trimming cut 4 bases from V and 1 base from J; bases unmatched to any gene: 4. Germline CDR1 and CDR2: SGHRS and YFSETQ. The CDR3 is CASSLDRGSYEQYF. The CDR3 DNA sequence: TGCGCCAGCAGCCTCGACAGGGGATCCTACGAGCAGTACTTC.

This chain uses TRBV9 with TRBJ1-3; TRBD1 matches 8 bases. Germline loops: CDR1 SGDLS, CDR2 YYNGEE. This CDR3 spans 17 amino acids. J was trimmed by 1 base and V by 4 bases; bases with no gene match: 10. The CDR3 bases are TGTGCCAGCAGCCCACGGAGGACAGGGTGGTCTGGAAACACCATATATTTT. Translating it yields CASSPRRTGWSGNTIYF.

This clone showed up just a few times. The chain uses TRBV9 and TRBJ2-7; 7 bases agree with TRBD1. From germline, CDR1 is SGDLS and CDR2 YYNGEE. J lost 6 bases, V lost 5 bases, and 8 bases had no gene match. This CDR3 has 13 amino acids. Written as DNA, the CDR3 is TGTGCCAGCAGTCACGGGACAGCCGCCGAGCAGTACTTC. Translating it yields CASSHGTAAEQYF.

The V and J genes are TRBV7-9 and TRBJ2-5; D unclear. With 2 bases removed from V and 2 bases from J, the gap between germline ends came to 15 bases. The CDR3 is made up of 16 amino acids. Germline CDR1 SEHNR, CDR2 FQNEAQ (reference sequence). For the CDR3, the DNA is TGTGCCAGCAGCTTATCCTTGAATAGCCAACAAGAGACCCAGTACTTC. Amino acids: CASSLSLNSQQETQYF.

The chain combines TRBV6-4 with TRBJ2-7, with 11 bases identical to TRBD2. Unmatched junction bases numbered 7, after V lost 4 bases and J lost 2 bases. The CDR3 is 16 residues long. Looked up from germline, CDR1 is MRHNA and CDR2 is SNTAGT. The CDR3 here is CASSARGLAATYEQYF. CDR3 nucleotide sequence: TGTGCCAGCAGTGCCAGGGGACTAGCGGCAACCTACGAGCAGTACTTC.

This rearrangement joins TRBV21-1 to TRBJ1-2. TRBV21-1 is termed a pseudogene. The CDR3 loop spans 18 amino acids. DNA of the CDR3: TGTGCCAGCAGCAAAAGGCCCCCCGTGGGGGGTTGGCGGGATGGCTACACCTTC. It codes for CASSKRPPVGGWRDGYTF.

The rearrangement joins TRBV6-2 or TRBV6-3 to TRBJ2-1, with TRBD2 matching 10 bases. Germline CDR1 MNHEY, CDR2 SVGEGT. The CDR3 covers 17 residues. Losses at the gene ends were 6 bases for V and 8 bases for J; bases not matched to a gene: 16. CDR3 nucleotides: TGTGCCAGCAGCCTTGATCCACCTAGCGGGAGAAGGGATGAGCAGTTCTTC. Protein: CASSLDPPSGRRDEQFF.

The chain links TRBV7-8 to TRBJ2-1; 9 bases agree with TRBD2. This CDR3 region has 14 residues. J gave up 8 bases and V 5 bases, and 7 bases lay outside the gene matches. Germline V CDR1 and CDR2: SGHVS, FQNEAQ. The CDR3 DNA reads as TGTGCCAGCAGCATATATCGGACTAGCGATGAGCAGTTCTTC. This translates into CASSIYRTSDEQFF.

The sample holds one count of this clone. This chain links TRBV5-1 with TRBJ1-2, with D maybe TRBD1 (5 bases). V lost 5 bases to trimming and J lost 2 bases, with 10 bases between them. CDR3 length: 13 amino acids. The germline CDR1 and CDR2 sequences are SGHRS and YFSETQ. DNA of the CDR3: TGCGCCAGCAGAGGGTCAGGGAACTATGGCTACACCTTC. This codes for CASRGSGNYGYTF.

This clone was picked up a small number of times. The chain links TRBV2 to TRBJ1-2; the match to TRBD1 covers 9 bases. After removal of 8 bases from V and 4 bases from J, the junction contained 2 bases not matched to a gene. The CDR3 consists of 12 residues. Germline V gives CDR1 SNHLY, CDR2 FYNNEI. The CDR3 sequence is CASSGQGYGYTF. The CDR3 DNA reads TGTGCCAGCTCGGGACAGGGCTATGGCTACACCTTC.

The V and J genes are TRBV28 and TRBJ1-1; 10 bases agree with TRBD1. The V and J ends lost 4 bases and 3 bases, in that order; junction bases with no gene match: 11. From germline, CDR1 is MDHEN and CDR2 SYDVKM. This CDR3 region has 17 residues. CDR3 sequence reads: CASSSGQGERYYTEAFF. CDR3 bases: TGTGCCAGCAGTTCAGGACAGGGGGAACGCTACTACACTGAAGCTTTCTTT.

The sample holds a few counts of this clone. This chain uses TRBV14 with TRBJ2-2; D not resolved. V was trimmed by 2 bases and J by 7 bases, leaving 8 bases between them. Germline V gives CDR1 SGHDN, CDR2 FVKESK. This CDR3 contains 13 residues. CDR3 sequence (DNA): TGTGCCAGCAGCCAACTTATCGGCGGGGAGCTGTTTTTT. This translates into CASSQLIGGELFF.

This clone was detected only a few times. This sequence joins TRBV27 and TRBJ1-2; 8 positions match TRBD1. The germline gives CDR1 MNHEY, CDR2 SMNVEV (reference sequence). The J segment lost 7 bases and the V segment lost 3 bases, leaving 7 bases of the junction unmatched. CDR3 length equals 14 residues. DNA of the CDR3: TGTGCCAGCAGTTTCTCCAGGGGGCATGGTGGCTACACCTTC. Protein: CASSFSRGHGGYTF.

This chain links TRBV5-1 with TRBJ1-4; D is undetermined. From germline, CDR1 is SGHRS and CDR2 YFSETQ. V shed 2 bases and J shed 7 bases, with 9 bases lying between them. This CDR3 is 13 amino acids long. CDR3 loop: CASSFGEPEKLFF. In nucleotides, the CDR3 is TGCGCCAGCAGCTTCGGGGAACCTGAAAAACTGTTTTTT.

This chain uses TRBV7-2 with TRBJ2-3; possibly TRBD1 for D (6 bases). From germline, CDR1 is SGHTA and CDR2 FQGNSA. CDR3 length: 16 residues. The V and J ends lost 5 bases and 0 bases respectively, with 15 bases between them. CDR3 nucleotides: TGTGCCAGCAGCCCCCAGGGGCCGACTAGCACAGATACGCAGTATTTT. This encodes CASSPQGPTSTDTQYF. Complete variable domain (other parts from reference TRBV7-2 and TRBJ2-3): GAGVSQSPSNKVTEKGKDVELRCDPISGHTALYWYRQSLGQGLEFLIYFQGNSAPDKSGLPSDRFSAERTGGSVSTLTIQRTQQEDSAVYLCASSPQGPTSTDTQYFGPGTRLTVL.

J is TRBJ2-7 and V is TRBV6-2 or TRBV6-3; 7 bases fit TRBD2. V trimming: 0 bases; J trimming: 0 bases; junction bases outside the gene matches: 2. This CDR3 contains 15 residues. Per the germline V gene, CDR1 is MNHEY and CDR2 is SVGEGT. Here the CDR3 reads CASSYSRDYSYEQYF. Written as DNA, the CDR3 is TGTGCCAGCAGTTACTCGAGGGACTACTCCTACGAGCAGTACTTC.

The chain joins TRBV19 to TRBJ2-7; the match to TRBD1 covers 9 bases. The CDR3 is 14 amino acids. Germline V gene lookup returns CDR1 LNHDA and CDR2 SQIVND (reference sequence). Germline trimming cut 7 bases from V and 2 bases from J; bases unmatched to any gene: 6. CDR3: CASKRTGATYEQYF. The DNA for the CDR3 is TGTGCCAGTAAGAGGACAGGGGCGACCTACGAGCAGTACTTC.

V usage is TRBV10-3 and J usage is TRBJ1-5, with unresolved D. Between the trimmed V and J ends, which lost 10 bases and 3 bases, there was a span of 13 bases. In germline, CDR1 is ENHRY, CDR2 SYGVKD. This CDR3 spans 13 amino acids. The CDR3 region has the DNA TGTGCCACCAAACAGCATATCAATCAGCCCCAGCATTTT. This sequence encodes CATKQHINQPQHF.

This chain joins TRBV3-1 (or the pseudogene TRBV3-2) and TRBJ2-1; 11 nucleotides agree with TRBD2. This CDR3 region has 14 residues. V gave up 4 bases and J gave up 7 bases; unmatched junction bases: 3. CDR1 is LGHDT and CDR2 is YNNKEL in the germline V gene (reference sequence). CDR3 coding DNA: TGTGCCAGCAGCCTTATAGCGGGAGGGAATGAGCAGTTCTTC. It specifies CASSLIAGGNEQFF.

The V call is TRBV10-3, the J call TRBJ1-2, with 11 bases matching TRBD1. Germline values: CDR1 ENHRY, CDR2 SYGVKD. V shed 5 bases, J shed 7 bases, and the junction held 9 bases outside the gene matches. The CDR3 runs to 15 residues. DNA for the CDR3: TGTGCCATCAGTAACCAAGGACAGGGGGCAACTGGCTACACCTTC. Translated: CAISNQGQGATGYTF.

V usage is TRBV14 and J usage is TRBJ2-1, with 7 bases aligning to TRBD2. V shed 4 bases, J shed 8 bases, and the junction held 5 bases outside the gene matches. Germline V gene lookup returns CDR1 SGHDN and CDR2 FVKESK. The CDR3 runs to 13 residues. Here the CDR3 reads CASSRGSSDEQFF. Written as DNA, the CDR3 is TGTGCCAGCAGCCGCGGGAGTAGCGATGAGCAGTTCTTC.

The rearrangement links TRBV28 to TRBJ2-4, with 15 bases identical to TRBD2. The CDR3 totals 24 residues. J gave up 3 bases and V 7 bases, and 28 bases lay outside the gene matches. The germline V gene has CDR1 MDHEN and CDR2 SYDVKM. This chain's CDR3 is CASMGRAGQGTSGRSLPVKNIQYF. In nucleotides, the CDR3 is TGTGCCAGCATGGGTAGGGCGGGACAGGGGACTAGCGGGAGGTCCCTTCCGGTCAAAAACATTCAGTACTTC.